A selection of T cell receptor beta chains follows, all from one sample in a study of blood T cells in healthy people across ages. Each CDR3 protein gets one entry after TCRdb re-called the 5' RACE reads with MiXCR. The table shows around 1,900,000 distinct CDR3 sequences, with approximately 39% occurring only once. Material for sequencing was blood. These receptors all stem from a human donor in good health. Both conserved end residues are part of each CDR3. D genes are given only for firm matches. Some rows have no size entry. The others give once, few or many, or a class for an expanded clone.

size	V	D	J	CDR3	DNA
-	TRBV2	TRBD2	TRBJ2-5	CASSQLTSGGGETQYF	TGTGCCAGCAGCCAGCTGACTAGCGGGGGGGGAGAGACCCAGTACTTC
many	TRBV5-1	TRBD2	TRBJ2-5	CASSLTGTSEETQYF	TGTGCCAGCAGCTTAACCGGGACTAGCGAGGAGACCCAGTACTTC
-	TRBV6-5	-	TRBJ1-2	CATKGSGIGGYTF	TGTGCCACCAAAGGATCGGGTATCGGCGGCTACACCTTC
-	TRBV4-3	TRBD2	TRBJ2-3	CASSPGLHEADTQYF	TGCGCCAGCAGCCCGGGACTACATGAGGCAGATACGCAGTATTTT
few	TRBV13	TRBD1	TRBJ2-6	CASSSGDSFSGANVLTF	TGTGCCAGCAGCTCAGGGGACAGTTTCTCTGGGGCCAACGTCCTGACTTTC
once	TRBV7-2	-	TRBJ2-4	CASSLVGRDIQYF	TGTGCCAGCAGCTTAGTAGGAAGGGACATTCAGTACTTC
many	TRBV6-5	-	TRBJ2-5	CASSYSTRGETQYF	TGTGCCAGCAGTTACTCGACTAGAGGAGAGACCCAGTACTTC
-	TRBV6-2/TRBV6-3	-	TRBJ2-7	CASSRRDRSSYEQYF	TGTGCCAGCAGCCGACGGGACCGCAGCTCCTACGAGCAGTACTTC
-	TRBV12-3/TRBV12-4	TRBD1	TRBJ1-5	CASSFYQGGHQPQHF	TGTGCCAGCAGTTTCTATCAGGGGGGCCATCAGCCCCAGCATTTT
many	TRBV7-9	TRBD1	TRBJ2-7	CASSSTGSSYEQYF	TGTGCCAGCAGCTCGACAGGGAGCTCCTACGAGCAGTACTTC
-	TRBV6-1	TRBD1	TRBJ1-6	CACRDRGQMNNSPLHF	TGTGCCTGCCGGGACAGGGGGCAGATGAATAATTCACCCCTCCACTTT
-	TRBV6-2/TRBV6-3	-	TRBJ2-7	CASSRGGQSYNEQYF	TGTGCCAGCAGTAGGGGGGGCCAATCCTACAATGAGCAGTACTTC
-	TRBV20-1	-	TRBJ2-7	CSALESSSEQYF	TGCAGTGCCCTAGAGTCTAGCAGCGAGCAGTACTTC
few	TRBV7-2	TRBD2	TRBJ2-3	CASSPQGTSGGLSTDTQYF	TGTGCCAGCAGCCCCCAAGGGACTAGCGGGGGCCTCAGCACAGATACGCAGTATTTT
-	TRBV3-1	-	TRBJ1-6	CASSQGWGRRNSSLHF	TGTGCCAGCAGCCAAGGATGGGGCAGGCGAAATTCATCCCTCCACTTT
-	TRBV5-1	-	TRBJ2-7	CASSLQGWGGVYEQYF	TGCGCCAGCAGCTTGCAGGGTTGGGGCGGGGTGTACGAGCAGTACTTC
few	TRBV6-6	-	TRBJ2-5	CASSPRPDNRGGETQYF	TGTGCCAGCAGCCCCCGCCCCGACAACAGGGGAGGAGAGACCCAGTACTTC
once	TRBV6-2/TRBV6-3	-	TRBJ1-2	CASSPPAGVNYGYTF	TGTGCCAGCAGCCCTCCCGCAGGGGTGAACTATGGCTACACCTTC
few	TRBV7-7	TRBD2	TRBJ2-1	CASSTTGLAEQFF	TGTGCCAGCAGCACGACTGGACTAGCGGAGCAGTTCTTC
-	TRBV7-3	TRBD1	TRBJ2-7	CASSLKGAGVYEQYF	TGTGCCAGCAGCTTAAAGGGGGCAGGCGTATACGAGCAGTACTTC
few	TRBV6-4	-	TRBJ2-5	CASSLGTSDRETQYF	TGTGCCAGCAGTTTAGGGACCTCCGACCGGGAGACCCAGTACTTC
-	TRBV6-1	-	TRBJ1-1	CASSERIRGTEAFF	TGTGCCAGCAGTGAAAGGATTAGAGGGACTGAAGCTTTCTTT
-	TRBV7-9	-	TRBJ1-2	CASSSVGSGYTF	TGTGCCAGCAGCTCCGTGGGGAGTGGCTACACCTTC
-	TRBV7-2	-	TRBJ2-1	CASSLISYQQFF	TGTGCCAGCAGCTTAATTTCGTATCAGCAGTTCTTC
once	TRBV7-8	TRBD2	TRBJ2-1	CASWTSDWNEQFF	TGTGCCAGCTGGACTAGCGATTGGAATGAGCAGTTCTTC
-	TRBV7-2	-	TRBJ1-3	CASSLVGQGSRNTIYF	TGTGCCAGCAGCTTAGTAGGTCAGGGGAGTAGAAACACCATATATTTT
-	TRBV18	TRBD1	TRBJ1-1	CASSPNPGQLNTEAFF	TGTGCCAGCTCACCAAACCCGGGACAGTTGAACACTGAAGCTTTCTTT
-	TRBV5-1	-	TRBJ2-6	CASSFRGQFSGANVLTF	TGCGCCAGCAGCTTCAGGGGTCAGTTCTCTGGGGCCAACGTCCTGACTTTC
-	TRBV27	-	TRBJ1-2	CASCTLDTPNYGYTF	TGTGCCAGCTGCACCCTAGACACGCCGAACTATGGCTACACCTTC
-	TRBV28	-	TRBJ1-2	CASSPGDTQNLYGYTF	TGTGCCAGCAGTCCCGGGGACACACAAAATCTATATGGCTACACCTTC
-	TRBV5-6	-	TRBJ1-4	CASSFRRGLSNEKLFF	TGTGCCAGCAGCTTCCGGCGGGGGCTATCGAATGAAAAACTGTTTTTT
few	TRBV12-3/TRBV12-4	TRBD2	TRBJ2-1	CASRASGGEQFF	TGTGCCAGCAGAGCAAGCGGGGGTGAGCAGTTCTTC
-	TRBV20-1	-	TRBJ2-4	CSAPLGAKNIQYF	TGCAGTGCCCCGTTAGGAGCCAAAAACATTCAGTACTTC
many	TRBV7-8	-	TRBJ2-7	CASSLEVGSYEQYF	TGTGCCAGCAGCTTAGAAGTAGGTTCCTACGAGCAGTACTTC
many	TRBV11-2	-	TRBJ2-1	CASSLTPESEQFF	TGTGCCAGCAGCCTCACCCCGGAAAGTGAGCAGTTCTTC
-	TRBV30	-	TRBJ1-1	CAWSADRLSTEAFF	TGTGCCTGGAGCGCTGACAGGTTGAGCACTGAAGCTTTCTTT
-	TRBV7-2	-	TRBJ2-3	CASSPSYTQYF	TGTGCCAGCAGCCCTTCCTATACGCAGTATTTT
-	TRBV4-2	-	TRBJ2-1	CASSQDHRTAYNEQFF	TGTGCCAGCAGCCAAGATCACCGGACAGCTTACAATGAGCAGTTCTTC
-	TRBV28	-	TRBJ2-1	CASWTGPKHNEQFF	TGTGCCAGCTGGACGGGACCGAAACACAATGAGCAGTTCTTC
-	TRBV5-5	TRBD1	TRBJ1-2	CASSLWHRGQYGYTF	TGTGCCAGCAGCTTATGGCACAGGGGGCAGTACGGCTACACCTTC